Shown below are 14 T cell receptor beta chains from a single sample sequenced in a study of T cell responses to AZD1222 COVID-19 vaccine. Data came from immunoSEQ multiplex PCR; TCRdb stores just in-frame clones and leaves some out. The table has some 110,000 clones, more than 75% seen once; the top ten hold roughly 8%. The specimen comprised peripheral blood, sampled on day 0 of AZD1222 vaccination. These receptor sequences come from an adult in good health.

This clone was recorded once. The CDR3 region is CASSTPRDKAQHF. The CDR3 DNA is TGTGCCAGCAGTACACCCCGGGACAAGGCCCAGCATTTT. The chain couples TRBV6-5 to TRBJ1-5; possible D gene TRBD1, 6 bases. CDR1 and CDR2 (germline): MNHEY, SVGAGI. Trimming removed 5 bases from V and 11 bases from J, with 16 bases in between. CDR3 length: 13 amino acids.

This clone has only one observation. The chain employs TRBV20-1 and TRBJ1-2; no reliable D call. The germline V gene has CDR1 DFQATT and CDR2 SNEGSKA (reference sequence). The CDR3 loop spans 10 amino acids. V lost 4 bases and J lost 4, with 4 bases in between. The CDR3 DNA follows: TGCAGTGCTAAGGCCTATGGCTACACCTTC. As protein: CSAKAYGYTF.

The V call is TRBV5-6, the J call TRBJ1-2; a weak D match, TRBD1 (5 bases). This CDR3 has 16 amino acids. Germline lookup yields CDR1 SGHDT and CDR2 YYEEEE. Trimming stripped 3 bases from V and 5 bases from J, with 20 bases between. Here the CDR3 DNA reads TGTGCCAGCAGCTCTTATCCGGGACGGACTTCATATGGCTACACCTTC. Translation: CASSSYPGRTSYGYTF.

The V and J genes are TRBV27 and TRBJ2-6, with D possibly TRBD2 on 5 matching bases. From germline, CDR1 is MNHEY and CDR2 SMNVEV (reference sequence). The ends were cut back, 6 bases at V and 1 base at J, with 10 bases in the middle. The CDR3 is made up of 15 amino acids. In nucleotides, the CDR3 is TGTGCCAGCAGAGGGAGTGGGTCTGGGGCCAACGTCCTGACTTTC. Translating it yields CASRGSGSGANVLTF.

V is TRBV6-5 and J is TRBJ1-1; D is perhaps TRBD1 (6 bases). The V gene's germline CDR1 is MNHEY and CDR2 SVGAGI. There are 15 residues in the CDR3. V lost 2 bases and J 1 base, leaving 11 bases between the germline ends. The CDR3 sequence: CASSYAQGGNTEAFF. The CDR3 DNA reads TGTGCCAGCAGTTACGCCCAAGGGGGGAACACTGAAGCTTTCTTT.

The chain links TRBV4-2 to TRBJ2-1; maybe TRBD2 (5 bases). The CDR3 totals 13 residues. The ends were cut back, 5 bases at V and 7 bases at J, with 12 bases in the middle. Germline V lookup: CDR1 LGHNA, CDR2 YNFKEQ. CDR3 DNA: TGTGCCAGCAGCGCTCCAACGGGGAATGAGCAGTTCTTC. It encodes CASSAPTGNEQFF.

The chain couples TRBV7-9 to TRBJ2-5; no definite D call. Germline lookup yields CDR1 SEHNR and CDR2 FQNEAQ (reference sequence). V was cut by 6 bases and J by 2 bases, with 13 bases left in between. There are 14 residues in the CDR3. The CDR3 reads CASRTDWSQETQYF. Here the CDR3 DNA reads TGTGCCAGCAGGACCGACTGGAGTCAAGAGACCCAGTACTTC.

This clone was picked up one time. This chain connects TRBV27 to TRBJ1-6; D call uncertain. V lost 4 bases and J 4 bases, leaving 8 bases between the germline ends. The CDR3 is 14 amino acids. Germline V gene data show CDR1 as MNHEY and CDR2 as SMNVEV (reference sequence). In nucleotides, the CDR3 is TGTGCCAGCAGTTACAGTACATATAATTCACCCCTCCACTTT. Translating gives CASSYSTYNSPLHF.

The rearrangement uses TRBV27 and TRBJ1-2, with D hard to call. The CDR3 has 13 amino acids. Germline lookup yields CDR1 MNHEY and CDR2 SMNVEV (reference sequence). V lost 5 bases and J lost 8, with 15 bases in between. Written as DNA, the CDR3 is TGTGCCAGCAGTCTGGGAGGGTCGGGCGGCTACACCTTC. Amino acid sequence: CASSLGGSGGYTF.

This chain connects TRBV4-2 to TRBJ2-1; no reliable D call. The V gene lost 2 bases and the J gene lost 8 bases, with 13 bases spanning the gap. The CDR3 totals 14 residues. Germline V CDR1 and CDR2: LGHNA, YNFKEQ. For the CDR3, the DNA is TGTGCCAGCAGCCAACGACTTCAACCCCATGAGCAGTTCTTC. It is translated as CASSQRLQPHEQFF.

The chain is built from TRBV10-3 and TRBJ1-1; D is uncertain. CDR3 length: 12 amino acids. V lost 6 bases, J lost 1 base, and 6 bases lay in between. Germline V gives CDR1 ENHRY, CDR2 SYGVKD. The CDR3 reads CAISDQNTEAFF. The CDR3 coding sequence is TGTGCCATCAGCGATCAGAACACTGAAGCTTTCTTT.

CDR3 sequence reads: CASSLATGNEKLFF. The CDR3 nucleotides are TGTGCCAGCAGCCTCGCGACGGGGAATGAAAAACTGTTTTTT. V gene TRBV28 combines with J gene TRBJ1-4, with D hard to call. Deletions cut 6 bases from V and 5 bases from J, with 13 bases between. The CDR3 has 14 amino acids. Germline V gene lookup returns CDR1 MDHEN and CDR2 SYDVKM.

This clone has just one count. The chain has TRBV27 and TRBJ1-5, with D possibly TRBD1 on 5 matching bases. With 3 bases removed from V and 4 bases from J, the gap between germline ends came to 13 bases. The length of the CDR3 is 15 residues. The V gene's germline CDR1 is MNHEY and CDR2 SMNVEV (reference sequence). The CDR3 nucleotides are TGTGCCAGCAGTTTGCGTATAGGGGTAAATCAGCCCCAGCATTTT. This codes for CASSLRIGVNQPQHF.

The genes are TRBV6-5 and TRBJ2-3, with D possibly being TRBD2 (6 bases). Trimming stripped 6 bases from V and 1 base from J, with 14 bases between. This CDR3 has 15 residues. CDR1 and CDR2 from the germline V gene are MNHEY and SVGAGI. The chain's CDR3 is CASRDYGGGTDTQYF. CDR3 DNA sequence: TGTGCCAGCAGGGACTACGGGGGAGGCACAGATACGCAGTATTTT.